This TCR beta chain was sequenced for a study of vaccination effects on CD4 cells after COVID-19 (dated by TCRdb to 2021 to 2024). Context from the whole study: Participants received two doses of either the BNT162b2 or the mRNA-1273 mRNA SARS-CoV-2 vaccine. SARS-CoV-2 spike-specific CD4+ TCR repertoires from before and after mRNA vaccination were compared in COVID-19 convalescent patients and in infection-naive vaccine recipients. A total of more than 8 COVID-19 convalescent patients and a handful of SARS-CoV-2-naive healthy vaccine recipients were included in the full study. Cultures from other donors in the study were sequenced with the Oncomine TCR Beta short-read assay on an Illumina iSeq 100.

Summary of the overall study and its limitations: Both infection-induced and vaccine-induced clones contracted markedly at late post-vaccination timepoints, which is consistent with waning T cell responses. Among healthy vaccine recipients, nearly all vaccine-induced clones were SARS-CoV-2 mono-reactive, and just 1 of 255 was cross-reactive with common cold coronaviruses. Only a small number of convalescent patients were included, and no early post-infection timepoints were available, which limited the study.

In the ViraFEST assay, PBMC were stimulated with viral peptide pools, and antigen-specific CD4+ T cell clonotypes were then identified by expansion using TCR sequencing. After more than nine days of culture, CD4+ T cells were isolated with the EasySep CD4+ T cell isolation kit. Healthy vaccine recipients had no prior SARS-CoV-2 infection, confirmed by negative nucleocapsid antibodies before and after vaccination. Each well held two million PBMC cultured in IMDM containing 5% human AB serum, approximately 10 IU/ml IL-2 and gentamicin, along with roughly 10 ug/ml peptides. Half of the culture medium was replaced with fresh IL-2-containing medium on days 3 and 7. Each peptide stimulation condition was cultured in triplicate wells unless otherwise noted. PBMC were separated from whole blood using Ficoll-Paque Plus gradient centrifugation and were then either cryopreserved at -140C or used fresh. The overlapping peptide pools covered the spike proteins of SARS-CoV-2 and of the common cold coronaviruses HCoV-NL63, HCoV-OC43 and HCoV-229E. The QIAamp micro DNA kit was used to extract genomic DNA from the cultured CD4+ T cells.

Details on this clone: The antigen it binds to is not known. Nothing much larger sits one base from this clone, and base qualities are not available.

Libraries were built with the immunoSEQ multiplex PCR assay. DNA from the cultured and isolated CD4+ T cells underwent TCR beta CDR3 sequencing. Regarding the original processing steps: Non-productive TCR sequences were discarded, and reads were trimmed to the CDR3 region, with only CDR3s of 7 or more amino acids retained. Antigen-specific clonotypes were identified using the MANAFEST web app by comparison of expansion in peptide wells against reference cultures. To count as positive, a clone had to show expansion at FDR<0.05 compared with the reference and with all other wells, an odds ratio above 5, and a frequency above 0.1% in two replicate wells. Cross-reactive clonotypes were defined as significantly expanded in SARS-CoV-2 spike wells and in at least one common cold coronavirus spike condition. CDR3 similarity was assessed by Levenshtein distance using the stringdist R package, and unrooted trees were constructed with ape in R 3.6.1. TCRdb limited this immuneACCESS table to in-frame rearrangements with V and J called. A share of clones is missing; checked studies link under half to unresolved V genes, and the rest is unexplained. That table furnishes V, J and clone size, whereas the DNA furnished D and trimming. Present in this sample are tens of thousands of clones, roughly 70% of which were seen just once. The ten largest clones take up about a quarter of the sample.

Inclusive of the bounding cysteine and phenylalanine, the CDR3 is 16 residues long. The entry retains the CDR3 DNA only, 48 bases that are in frame from base 1. Ends trimmed: V by 4 bases, J by 4 bases; bases unmatched to a gene: 12. The rearranged segments are TRBV23-1 and TRBJ2-7; 8 bases in the middle match TRBD1. TRBV23-1 falls under the ORF class, with uncertain function. This receptor was taken from a human donor who received a COVID-19 vaccine. The sample consisted of CD4+ T cells from PBMCs cultured with HCoV-OC43 spike peptides, taken before COVID-19 vaccination. In the paper's terms, the cell subset or site label means: HCoV-OC43 spike overlapping peptide pool stimulation. The DNA sequence is as follows: TGCGCCAGCAGTCCCTACGGACAGGGCCCTAGATACGAGCAGTACTTC. Its translation reads: CASSPYGQGPRYEQYF.